What follows is one TCR beta chain and its context. As yet, its antigen is unknown. The primer mix had 60 Vbeta and 13 Jbeta primers. TCRdb's copy holds only in-frame clones and misses some; the assay was immunoSEQ multiplex PCR. Seen here are about 180,000 clones, roughly 80% observed once, and the top ten hold roughly 4.9%. Donors sampled were nominally healthy, though unrecorded immune exposures were likely. The source of the sample is a study of cytomegalovirus exposure and HLA in healthy donors. Overall study findings and caveats: Later work found most CMV-associated TCR beta chains apparently HLA-restricted. Earlier analysis found most TCR beta V segments productive about 90% or about 30% of the time.

Germline V gene sequence: CDR1 SNHLY, CDR2 FYNNEI. The CDR3 extends over 16 amino acids. V was cut by 3 bases and J by 0 bases, with 12 bases left in between. The receptor comes from a woman aged 18-35 years in good health and CMV-seropositive. The chain carries TRBV2 and TRBJ2-4, with D unresolved. Sample: PBMCs. The CDR3 is CASSDTIIRAKNIQYF. The CDR3, as DNA: TGTGCCAGCAGTGATACCATCATTAGAGCCAAAAACATTCAGTACTTC.